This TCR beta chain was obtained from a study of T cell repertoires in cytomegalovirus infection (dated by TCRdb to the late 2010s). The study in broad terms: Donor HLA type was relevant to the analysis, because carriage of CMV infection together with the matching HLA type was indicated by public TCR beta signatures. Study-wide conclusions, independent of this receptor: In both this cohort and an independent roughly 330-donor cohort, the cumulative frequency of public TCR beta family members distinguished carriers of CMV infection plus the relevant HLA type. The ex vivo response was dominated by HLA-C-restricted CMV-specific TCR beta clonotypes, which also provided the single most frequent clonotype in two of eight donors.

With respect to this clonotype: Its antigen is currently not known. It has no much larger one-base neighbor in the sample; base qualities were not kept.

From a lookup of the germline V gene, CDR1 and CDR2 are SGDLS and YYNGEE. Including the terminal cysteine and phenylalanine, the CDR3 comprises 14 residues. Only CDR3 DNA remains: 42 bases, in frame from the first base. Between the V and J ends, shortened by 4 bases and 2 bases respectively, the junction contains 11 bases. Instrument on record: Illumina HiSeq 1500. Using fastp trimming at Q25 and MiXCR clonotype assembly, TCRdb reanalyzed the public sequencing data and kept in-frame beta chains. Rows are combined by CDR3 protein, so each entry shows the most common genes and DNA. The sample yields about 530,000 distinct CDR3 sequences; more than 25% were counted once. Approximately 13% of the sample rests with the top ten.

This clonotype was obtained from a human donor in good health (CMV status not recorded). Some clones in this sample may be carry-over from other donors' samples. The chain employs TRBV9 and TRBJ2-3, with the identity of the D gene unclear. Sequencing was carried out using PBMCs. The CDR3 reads CASSPGLLTDTQYF. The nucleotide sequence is TGTGCCAGCAGCCCGGGCCTTCTCACAGATACGCAGTATTTT.